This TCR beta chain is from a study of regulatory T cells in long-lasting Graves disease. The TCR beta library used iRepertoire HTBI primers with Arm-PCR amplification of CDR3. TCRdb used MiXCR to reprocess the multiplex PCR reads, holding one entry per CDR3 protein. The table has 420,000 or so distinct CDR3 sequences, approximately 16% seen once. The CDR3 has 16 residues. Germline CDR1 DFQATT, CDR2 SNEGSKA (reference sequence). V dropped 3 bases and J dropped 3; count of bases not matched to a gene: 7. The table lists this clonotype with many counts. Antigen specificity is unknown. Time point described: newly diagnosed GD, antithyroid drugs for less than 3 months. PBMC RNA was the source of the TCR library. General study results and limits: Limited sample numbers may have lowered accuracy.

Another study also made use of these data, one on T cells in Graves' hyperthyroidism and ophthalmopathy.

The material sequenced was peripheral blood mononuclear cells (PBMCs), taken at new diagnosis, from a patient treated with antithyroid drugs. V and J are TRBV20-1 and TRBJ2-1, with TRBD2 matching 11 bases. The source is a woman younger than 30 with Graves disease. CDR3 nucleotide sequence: TGCAGTGCTAGCACTAGCGGGAGAGTGGGCTACAATGAGCAGTTCTTC. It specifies CSASTSGRVGYNEQFF.